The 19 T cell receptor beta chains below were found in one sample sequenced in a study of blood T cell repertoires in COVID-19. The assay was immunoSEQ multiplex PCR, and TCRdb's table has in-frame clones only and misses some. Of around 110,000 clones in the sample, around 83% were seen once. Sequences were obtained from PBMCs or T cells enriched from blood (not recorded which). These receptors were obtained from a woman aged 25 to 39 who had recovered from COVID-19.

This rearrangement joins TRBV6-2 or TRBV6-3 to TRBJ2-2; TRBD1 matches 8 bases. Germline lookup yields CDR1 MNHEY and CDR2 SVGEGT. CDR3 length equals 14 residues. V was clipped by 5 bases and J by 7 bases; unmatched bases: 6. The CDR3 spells CASSRTGNFGELFF. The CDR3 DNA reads TGTGCCAGCAGTAGGACAGGGAACTTCGGGGAGCTGTTTTTT.

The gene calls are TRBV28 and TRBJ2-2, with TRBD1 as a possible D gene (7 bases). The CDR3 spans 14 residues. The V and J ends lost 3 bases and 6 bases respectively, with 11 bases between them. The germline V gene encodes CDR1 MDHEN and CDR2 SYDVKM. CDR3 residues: CASSFRGVAGELFF. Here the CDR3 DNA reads TGTGCCAGCAGTTTCAGGGGGGTCGCCGGGGAGCTGTTTTTT.

The CDR3 DNA follows: TGCGCCAGCAGCTTCCGGGGGGGACTAGCTGACCCTAGCACAGATACGCAGTATTTT. As protein: CASSFRGGLADPSTDTQYF. The V and J genes are TRBV5-1 and TRBJ2-3; the match to TRBD2 covers 9 bases. J was trimmed by 0 bases and V by 2 bases; bases with no gene match: 13. The CDR3 is made up of 19 amino acids. From germline, CDR1 is SGHRS and CDR2 YFSETQ.

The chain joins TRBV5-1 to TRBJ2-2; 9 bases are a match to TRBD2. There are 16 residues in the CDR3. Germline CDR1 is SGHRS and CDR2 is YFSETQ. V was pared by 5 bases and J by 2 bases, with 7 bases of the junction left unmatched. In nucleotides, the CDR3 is TGCGCCAGCAGTTACGGACTAGCGCGAAACACCGGGGAGCTGTTTTTT. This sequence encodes CASSYGLARNTGELFF.

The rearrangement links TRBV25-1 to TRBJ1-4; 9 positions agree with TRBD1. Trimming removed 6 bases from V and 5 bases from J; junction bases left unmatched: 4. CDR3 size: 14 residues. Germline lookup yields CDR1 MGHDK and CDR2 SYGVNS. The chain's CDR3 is CASRRTGANEKLFF. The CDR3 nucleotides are TGTGCCAGCAGGAGGACAGGGGCGAATGAAAAACTGTTTTTT. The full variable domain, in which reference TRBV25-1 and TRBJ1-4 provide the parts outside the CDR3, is EADIYQTPRYLVIGTGKKITLECSQTMGHDKMYWYQQDPGMELHLIHYSYGVNSTEKGDLSSESTVSRIRTEHFPLTLESARPSHTSQYLCASRRTGANEKLFFGSGTQLSVL.

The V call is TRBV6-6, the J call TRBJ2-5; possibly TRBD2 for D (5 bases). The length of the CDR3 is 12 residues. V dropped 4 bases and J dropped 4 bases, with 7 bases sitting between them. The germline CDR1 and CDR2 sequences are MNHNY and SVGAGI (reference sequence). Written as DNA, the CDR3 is TGTGCCAGCAGTTGGAGCGGAGAGACCCAGTACTTC. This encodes CASSWSGETQYF.

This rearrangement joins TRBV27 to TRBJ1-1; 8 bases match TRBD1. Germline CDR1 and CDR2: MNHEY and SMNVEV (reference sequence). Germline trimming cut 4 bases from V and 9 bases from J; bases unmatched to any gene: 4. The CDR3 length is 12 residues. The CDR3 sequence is CASSSGTGQAFF. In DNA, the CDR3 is TGTGCCAGCAGTTCGGGGACAGGTCAAGCTTTCTTT.

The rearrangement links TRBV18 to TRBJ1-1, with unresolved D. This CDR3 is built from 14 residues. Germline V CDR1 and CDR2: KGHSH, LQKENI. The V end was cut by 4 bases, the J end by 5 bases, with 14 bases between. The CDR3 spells CASSRVEAGTEAFF. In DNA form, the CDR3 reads TGTGCCAGCTCACGTGTTGAGGCGGGTACTGAAGCTTTCTTT.

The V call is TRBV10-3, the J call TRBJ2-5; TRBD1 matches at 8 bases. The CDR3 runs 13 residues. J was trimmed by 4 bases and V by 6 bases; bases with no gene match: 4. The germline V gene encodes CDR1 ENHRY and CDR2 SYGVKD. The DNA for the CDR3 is TGTGCCATCAGACAGGGGGACGGAGAGACCCAGTACTTC. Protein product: CAIRQGDGETQYF.

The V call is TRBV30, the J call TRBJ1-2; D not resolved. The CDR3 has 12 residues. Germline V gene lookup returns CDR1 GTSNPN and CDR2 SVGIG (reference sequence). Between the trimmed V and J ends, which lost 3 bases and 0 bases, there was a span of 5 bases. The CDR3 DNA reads TGTGCCTGGAGAAACACTAACTATGGCTACACCTTC. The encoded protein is CAWRNTNYGYTF.

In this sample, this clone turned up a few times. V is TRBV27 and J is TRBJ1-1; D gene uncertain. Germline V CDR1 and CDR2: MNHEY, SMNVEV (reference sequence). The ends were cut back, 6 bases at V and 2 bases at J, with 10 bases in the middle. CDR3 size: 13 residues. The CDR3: CASRPQTNTEAFF. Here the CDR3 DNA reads TGTGCCAGCAGGCCGCAGACTAACACTGAAGCTTTCTTT.

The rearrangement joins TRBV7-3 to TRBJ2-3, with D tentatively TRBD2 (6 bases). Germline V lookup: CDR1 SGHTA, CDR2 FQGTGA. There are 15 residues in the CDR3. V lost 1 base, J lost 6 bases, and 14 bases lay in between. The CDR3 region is CASSLNSPGGDTQYF. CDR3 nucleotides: TGTGCCAGCAGCTTAAACTCCCCTGGGGGGGATACGCAGTATTTT.

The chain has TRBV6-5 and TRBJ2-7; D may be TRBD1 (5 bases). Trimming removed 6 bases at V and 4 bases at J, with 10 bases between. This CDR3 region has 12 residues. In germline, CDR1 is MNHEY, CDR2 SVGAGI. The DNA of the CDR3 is TGTGCCAGCAGGGGGCTGCAATACGAGCAGTACTTC. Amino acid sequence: CASRGLQYEQYF.

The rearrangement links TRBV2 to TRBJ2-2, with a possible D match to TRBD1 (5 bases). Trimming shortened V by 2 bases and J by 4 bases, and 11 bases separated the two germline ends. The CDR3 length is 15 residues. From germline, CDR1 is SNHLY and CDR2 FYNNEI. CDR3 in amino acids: CASSENARVTGELFF. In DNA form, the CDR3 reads TGTGCCAGCAGTGAAAATGCCAGGGTCACCGGGGAGCTGTTTTTT.

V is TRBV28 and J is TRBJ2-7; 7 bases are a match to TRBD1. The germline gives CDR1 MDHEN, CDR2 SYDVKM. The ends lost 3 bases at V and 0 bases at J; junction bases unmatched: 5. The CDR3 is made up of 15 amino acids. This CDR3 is CASSLGTASSYEQYF. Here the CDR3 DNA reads TGTGCCAGCAGTTTGGGGACAGCATCCTCCTACGAGCAGTACTTC.

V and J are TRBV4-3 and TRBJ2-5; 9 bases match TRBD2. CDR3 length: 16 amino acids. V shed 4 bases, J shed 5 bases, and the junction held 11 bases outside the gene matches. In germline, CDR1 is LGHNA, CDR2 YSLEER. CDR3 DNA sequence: TGCGCCAGCAGCCTACGACTAGCGGCTGGTGGGGAGACCCAGTACTTC. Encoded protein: CASSLRLAAGGETQYF.

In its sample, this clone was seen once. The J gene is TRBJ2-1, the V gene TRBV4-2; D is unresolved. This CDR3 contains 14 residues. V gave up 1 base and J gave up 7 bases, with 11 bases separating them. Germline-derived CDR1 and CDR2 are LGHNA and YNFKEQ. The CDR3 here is CASSQGTLVNEQFF. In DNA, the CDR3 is TGTGCCAGCAGCCAAGGAACCCTAGTAAATGAGCAGTTCTTC.

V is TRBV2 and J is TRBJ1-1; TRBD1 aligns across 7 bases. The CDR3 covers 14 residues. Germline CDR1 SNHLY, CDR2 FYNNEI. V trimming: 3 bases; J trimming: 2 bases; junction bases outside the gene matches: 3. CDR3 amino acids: CASSDRTGNTEAFF. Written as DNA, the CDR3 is TGTGCCAGCAGTGACCGGACAGGTAACACTGAAGCTTTCTTT.

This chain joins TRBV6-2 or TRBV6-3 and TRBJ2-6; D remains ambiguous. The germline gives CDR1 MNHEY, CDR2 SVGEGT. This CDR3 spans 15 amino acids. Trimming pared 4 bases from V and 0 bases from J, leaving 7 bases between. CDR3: CASSFVGSGANVLTF. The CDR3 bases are TGTGCCAGCAGTTTCGTCGGCTCTGGGGCCAACGTCCTGACTTTC.